A selection of T cell receptor beta chains follows, all from one sample in a study of blood T cells in healthy people across ages. TCRdb reprocessed the 5' RACE reads via MiXCR and lists one record per CDR3 protein. The repertoire includes approximately 1.5 million distinct CDR3 sequences, about 35% of them detected once, and roughly 10% sits in the top ten. Sequencing input: blood. The receptors derive from a woman aged 25 to 39 in good health. CDR3s leave out the opening cysteine and the closing phenylalanine or tryptophan.

CDR3aa: SARVSRANTGELF
v_gene: TRBV20-1

CDR3aa: ASSEYQGSSYNEQF
v_gene: TRBV6-1

CDR3aa: SVEGSTDTQY
v_gene: TRBV29-1

CDR3aa: ASSQRGRASKDTQY
v_gene: TRBV3-1

CDR3aa: ASSPPASGAYEQY
v_gene: TRBV3-1

CDR3aa: ASSPGQIASYEQY
v_gene: TRBV9

CDR3aa: AWSEGQYGYT
v_gene: TRBV30

CDR3aa: AIKSSGDTEAF
v_gene: TRBV10-3

CDR3aa: ASSRPGTAQETQY
v_gene: TRBV12-3/TRBV12-4

CDR3aa: ASTVGSYGYT
v_gene: TRBV6-6

CDR3aa: ASSEGEREAYNEQF
v_gene: TRBV9

CDR3aa: SVATSGRSHGSYEQY
v_gene: TRBV29-1

CDR3aa: ASSYSVPGGEQF
v_gene: TRBV6-5

CDR3aa: SARQGRTGELF
v_gene: TRBV29-1

CDR3aa: ASSHQGAGSREQY
v_gene: TRBV4-1

CDR3aa: ASSWGGSGNIQY
v_gene: TRBV27

CDR3aa: ASSPPTGETQY
v_gene: TRBV4-1

CDR3aa: SARDAGLGGANVLT
v_gene: TRBV20-1

CDR3aa: ASSFQGPGNTIY
v_gene: TRBV12-3/TRBV12-4

CDR3aa: ASSFPGGRTEAF
v_gene: TRBV11-2

CDR3aa: ASSAPGTGLLHEQF
v_gene: TRBV7-2

CDR3aa: ASSLASQEANGYT
v_gene: TRBV7-9

CDR3aa: ASSRVGPSGGNEQF
v_gene: TRBV7-9

CDR3aa: ASSLEASTGELF
v_gene: TRBV5-1

CDR3aa: SVGGGYEQY
v_gene: TRBV29-1

CDR3aa: AISDLTGQGTQY
v_gene: TRBV10-3

CDR3aa: ASSYTAMSSYEQY
v_gene: TRBV5-1

CDR3aa: SARGSDPSTAKNIQY
v_gene: TRBV20-1

CDR3aa: ASSLVSGVGNEQF
v_gene: TRBV5-1

CDR3aa: SAPTPGLKLETQY
v_gene: TRBV20-1

CDR3aa: SAKSPLGSIYEQY
v_gene: TRBV20-1

CDR3aa: AISLEMGGPIEQF
v_gene: TRBV7-9

CDR3aa: ASSLLGEQF
v_gene: TRBV5-1

CDR3aa: ASSLTTRVLAEAF
v_gene: TRBV7-9

CDR3aa: ASSYNRGQWEQY
v_gene: TRBV6-5

CDR3aa: ASSVDYLSYNEQF
v_gene: TRBV2

CDR3aa: ASSQVGGGTVDTQY
v_gene: TRBV4-1

CDR3aa: ASATYGQGYNEQF
v_gene: TRBV5-1

CDR3aa: ASSPALSGGVDEETQY
v_gene: TRBV3-1

CDR3aa: ASSLSSISNEQF
v_gene: TRBV7-2

CDR3aa: ASSSSSGRADEQF
v_gene: TRBV7-3

CDR3aa: SVPGSGYEQY
v_gene: TRBV20-1

CDR3aa: ASSKGQGVGKLF
v_gene: TRBV6-1